These 17 T cell receptor beta chains originate from one sample sequenced in a study of T cells in women clearing cervical HPV infection. Assay used: immunoSEQ multiplex PCR; TCRdb lists only in-frame clones, some missing. The table gives 45,000 to 55,000 clones; the top ten clones make up around 1.5% of it. Material for sequencing was blood buffy coat. These receptors came from a woman between 18 and 75 years old with a cervical HPV16 infection that either progressed to CIN3+ or cleared (not recorded which).

About this clone itself: The read falls 3 residues short of the CDR3 end, and the missing part is taken from the germline J gene. V usage is TRBV6-2 or TRBV6-3 and J usage is TRBJ2-7; 9 bases line up with TRBD2. The CDR3 is 14 amino acids. The junction had 4 bases not matched to a gene; V was cut back by 2 bases and J by 5 bases. CDR1 is MNHEY, CDR2 SVGEGT, per germline. The CDR3 bases that were read are TGTGCCAGCAGTTACCCGGGACTAGCCAACGAG. Translation gives CASSYPGLANE. The full CDR3 is CASSYPGLANEQYF.

A word on this clone: The read gets to within 3 residues of the CDR3 end, and the germline J gene fills in the rest. The V call is TRBV12-3 or TRBV12-4, the J call TRBJ2-5, with D tentatively TRBD1 (5 bases). This CDR3 has 14 residues. V lost 4 bases to trimming and J lost 3 bases, with 12 bases between them. Incomplete CDR3 DNA: TGTGCCAGCAGTTACAGTAGCAGGGAAGAGACC. Its protein product is CASSYSSREET. The entire CDR3 reads CASSYSSREETQYF.

Comment on this clone: The missing CDR3 end, 3 residues past where the read stops, is filled in from the germline J gene. V usage is TRBV27 and J usage is TRBJ1-6; 7 bases align to TRBD1. The CDR3 contains 13 residues. In germline, CDR1 is MNHEY, CDR2 SMNVEV (reference sequence). V was pared by 6 bases and J by 6 bases, with 2 bases of the junction left unmatched. The covered CDR3 bases are TGTGCCAGCAGCGGGACAGTTAATTCACCC. Protein sequence: CASSGTVNSP. The whole CDR3 sequence is CASSGTVNSPLHF.

A remark on this clone: Read data end 3 residues before the CDR3 end; the end is taken from the germline J gene. V gene TRBV30 combines with J gene TRBJ2-4, with a weak D call TRBD2 (5 bases). The germline gives CDR1 GTSNPN, CDR2 SVGIG (reference sequence). The V and J ends lost 1 base and 0 bases respectively, with 10 bases between them. The CDR3 totals 15 residues. The CDR3: CAWSAPGLAKNIQYF. Partial CDR3 DNA: TGTGCCTGGAGTGCCCCCGGACTAGCCAAAAACATT.

As regards this clone: The CDR3 end is not reached by the read, which stops 3 residues before it; the germline J gene fills it in. The chain recombines TRBV7-2 with TRBJ2-7, with 7 bases lining up with TRBD1. Germline-derived CDR1 and CDR2 are SGHTA and FQGNSA. CDR3 length: 16 amino acids. Trimming at V came to 0 bases and at J to 4 bases, leaving 9 bases not matched to a gene. This chain's CDR3 is CASSLATAGGLYEQYF. Incomplete CDR3 DNA: TGTGCCAGCAGCTTAGCAACGGCAGGGGGTCTTTACGAG.

Worth noting for this clone: The CDR3 goes on 3 residues after the read ends, and that part is filled in from the germline J gene. The V and J genes are TRBV9 and TRBJ1-1, with 7 nucleotides matching TRBD1. Trimming removed 0 bases from V and 7 bases from J; junction bases left unmatched: 12. The CDR3 is made up of 16 amino acids. Germline-derived CDR1 and CDR2 are SGDLS and YYNGEE. The CDR3 bases that were read are TGTGCCAGCAGCGTAGAGGCTACAGGGGTCGGGGGTGAA. Its protein product is CASSVEATGVGGE. The complete CDR3 sequence is CASSVEATGVGGEAFF.

Of note for this clone: Read coverage stops 3 residues before the CDR3 terminus; the germline J gene supplies the remainder. The gene calls are TRBV18 and TRBJ2-7, with 7 bases identical to TRBD1. The CDR3 sequence is 14 residues long. After removal of 3 bases from V and 5 bases from J, the junction contained 7 bases not matched to a gene. CDR1 KGHSH and CDR2 LQKENI come from the germline V gene. The sequenced part of the CDR3 DNA is TGTGCCAGCTCACCCGGGACAGTGAGGGACGAG. Translation: CASSPGTVRDE. The entire CDR3 protein is CASSPGTVRDEQYF.

As concerns this clone: The DNA ends 3 residues before the CDR3 does, and the rest of the CDR3 is filled in from the germline J gene. The chain couples TRBV18 to TRBJ1-2, with D possibly being TRBD1 (6 bases). The V gene's germline CDR1 is KGHSH and CDR2 LQKENI. The V and J ends lost 3 bases and 2 bases respectively, with 10 bases between them. There are 14 residues in the CDR3. CDR3 bases read: TGTGCCAGCTCACCGATAGACAGGAACTATGGC. Protein: CASSPIDRNYG. The whole CDR3 region reads CASSPIDRNYGYTF. Using reference TRBV18 and TRBJ1-2 for the parts outside the CDR3, the full variable domain is NAGVMQNPRHLVRRRGQEARLRCSPMKGHSHVYWYRQLPEEGLKFMVYLQKENIIDESGMPKERFSAEFPKEGPSILRIQQVVRGDSAAYFCASSPIDRNYGYTFGSGTRLTVV.

In the case of this clone: With the read ending 3 residues before the CDR3 end, the germline J gene is used to fill in that end. The V gene is TRBV6-2 or TRBV6-3, the J gene TRBJ2-1; D remains ambiguous. Between the trimmed V and J ends, which lost 8 bases and 4 bases, there was a span of 9 bases. The germline CDR1 and CDR2 sequences are MNHEY and SVGEGT. This CDR3 spans 12 amino acids. The part of the CDR3 DNA that was read is TGTGCCAGCGGGCTTAGTTACAATGAG. Its translation is CASGLSYNE. The entire CDR3 is CASGLSYNEQFF.

A note on this clone: The CDR3 end falls 3 residues outside the read, so it is completed with the germline J gene. The genes are TRBV19 and TRBJ1-3; weak D call: TRBD1 (6 bases). This CDR3 spans 18 amino acids. Germline CDR1 LNHDA, CDR2 SQIVND (reference sequence). The V and J ends lost 3 bases and 0 bases respectively, with 18 bases between them. The CDR3 protein is CASSIELPRTVSGNTIYF. The CDR3 DNA, read in part, is TGTGCCAGTAGTATCGAATTACCCCGGACAGTCTCTGGAAACACC.

Note on this clone: The CDR3 end falls 3 residues outside the read, so it is completed with the germline J gene. The gene calls are TRBV20-1 and TRBJ2-5; 16 nucleotides line up with TRBD2. Germline CDR1 and CDR2: DFQATT and SNEGSKA (reference sequence). J lost 6 bases, V lost 6 bases, and 7 bases had no gene match. This CDR3 region has 15 residues. The CDR3 spells CSAGTSGGAFQTQYF. CDR3 DNA, as far as it was read: TGCAGTGCGGGGACTAGCGGGGGGGCCTTCCAGACC.

Details on this clone: The CDR3 goes on 3 residues after the read ends, and that part is filled in from the germline J gene. The chain employs TRBV28 and TRBJ1-4, with D hard to call. This CDR3 comprises 14 residues. Germline V gene data show CDR1 as MDHEN and CDR2 as SYDVKM. V lost 7 bases to trimming and J lost 7 bases, with 16 bases between them. CDR3: CASTSRRVGEKLFF. CDR3 bases read: TGTGCCAGCACTTCGCGTAGGGTGGGTGAAAAA. Using reference TRBV28 and TRBJ1-4 for the parts outside the CDR3, the full variable domain is DVKVTQSSRYLVKRTGEKVFLECVQDMDHENMFWYRQDPGLGLRLIYFSYDVKMKEKGDIPEGYSVSREKKERFSLILESASTNQTSMYLCASTSRRVGEKLFFGSGTQLSVL.

Concerning this clone: The read stops 3 residues short of the end of the CDR3; the missing end is completed from the germline J gene. This chain connects TRBV2 to TRBJ2-1; TRBD2 agrees at 12 bases. CDR1 and CDR2 (germline): SNHLY, FYNNEI. The CDR3 covers 18 residues. V was pared by 3 bases and J by 0 bases, with 6 bases of the junction left unmatched. CDR3 DNA, as far as it was read: TGTGCCAGCAGTGATAGCCTAGCGGGAGGGAGCTCCTACAATGAG. It translates to CASSDSLAGGSSYNE. The whole CDR3 protein reads CASSDSLAGGSSYNEQFF.

In the case of this clone: The sequence runs out 3 residues before the end of the CDR3; the remainder is reconstructed from the germline J gene. V and J are TRBV7-3 and TRBJ2-1, with D possibly being TRBD1 (6 bases). CDR3 length: 14 residues. V was trimmed by 3 bases and J by 9 bases, leaving 15 bases between them. CDR1 and CDR2 from the germline V gene are SGHTA and FQGTGA. The DNA read from the CDR3 is TGTGCCAGCAGCTTGGAAGGGGGATGGCTTGAG. Its translation is CASSLEGGWLE. The full CDR3 is CASSLEGGWLEQFF.

Notes on this clone: The read ends 3 residues before the CDR3 terminus; that terminus is restored from the germline J gene. The chain combines TRBV5-8 with TRBJ2-7; 9 bases are a match to TRBD1. V shed 2 bases and J 6 bases; nucleotides not matched to a gene: 3. This CDR3 is 13 amino acids long. Per germline, CDR1 SGHTS and CDR2 YDEGEE. Incomplete CDR3 DNA: TGTGCCAGCAGCTTCGACAGGGGGAGCGAG. Encoded protein: CASSFDRGSE. The entire CDR3 sequence reads CASSFDRGSEQYF.

Remarks on this clone: The read stops 3 residues short of the end of the CDR3; the missing end is completed from the germline J gene. This chain connects TRBV20-1 to TRBJ1-1, with TRBD1 identical over 9 bases. The CDR3 is 15 amino acids. The germline CDR1 and CDR2 sequences are DFQATT and SNEGSKA (reference sequence). The J segment lost 1 base and the V segment lost 4 bases, leaving 7 bases of the junction unmatched. CDR3 region: CSATTGTGRNTEAFF. The CDR3 DNA, read in part, is TGCAGTGCTACCACCGGGACAGGGAGGAACACTGAA.

Comments on this clone: The read ends 3 residues shy of where the CDR3 ends; the end is completed using the germline J gene. This sequence joins TRBV20-1 and TRBJ1-2; maybe TRBD1 (6 bases). This CDR3 contains 15 residues. Germline V lookup: CDR1 DFQATT, CDR2 SNEGSKA (reference sequence). Trimming took 1 base from V and 1 from J, leaving 13 bases between them. The DNA read from the CDR3 is TGCAGTGCTAGAGTAGCAGGGGTCCTTAACTATGGC. As protein: CSARVAGVLNYG. In full, the CDR3 is CSARVAGVLNYGYTF.